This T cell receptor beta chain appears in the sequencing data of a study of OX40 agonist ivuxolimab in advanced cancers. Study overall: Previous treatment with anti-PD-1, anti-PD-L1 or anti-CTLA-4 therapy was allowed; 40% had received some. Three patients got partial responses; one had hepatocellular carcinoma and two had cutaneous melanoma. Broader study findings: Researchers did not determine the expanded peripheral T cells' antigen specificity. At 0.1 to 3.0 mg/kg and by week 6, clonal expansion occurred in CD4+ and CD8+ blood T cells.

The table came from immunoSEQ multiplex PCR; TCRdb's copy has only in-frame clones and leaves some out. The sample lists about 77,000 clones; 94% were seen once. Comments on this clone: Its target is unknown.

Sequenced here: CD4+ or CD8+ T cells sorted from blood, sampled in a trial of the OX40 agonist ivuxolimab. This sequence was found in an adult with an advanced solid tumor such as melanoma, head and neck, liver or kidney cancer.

In nucleotides, the CDR3 is TGTGCCAGCAGTTTATGGGTCTCAAAACTCTACGAGCAGTACTTC. This translates into CASSLWVSKLYEQYF. The rearrangement links TRBV27 to TRBJ2-7; D unresolved. In germline, CDR1 is MNHEY, CDR2 SMNVEV (reference sequence). V lost 1 base and J lost 3, with 13 bases in between. CDR3 size: 15 residues.